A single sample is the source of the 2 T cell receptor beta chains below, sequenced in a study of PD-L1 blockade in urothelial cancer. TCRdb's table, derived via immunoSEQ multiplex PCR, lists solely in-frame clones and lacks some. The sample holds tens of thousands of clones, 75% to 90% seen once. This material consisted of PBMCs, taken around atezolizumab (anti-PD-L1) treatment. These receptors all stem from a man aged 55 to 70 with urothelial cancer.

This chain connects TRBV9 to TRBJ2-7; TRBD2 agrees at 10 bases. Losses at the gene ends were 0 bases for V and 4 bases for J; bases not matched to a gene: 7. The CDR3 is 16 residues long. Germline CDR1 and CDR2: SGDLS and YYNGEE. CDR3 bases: TGTGCCAGCAGCGTAGGGGGAGCGGGAGGGCCTTACGAGCAGTACTTC. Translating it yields CASSVGGAGGPYEQYF.

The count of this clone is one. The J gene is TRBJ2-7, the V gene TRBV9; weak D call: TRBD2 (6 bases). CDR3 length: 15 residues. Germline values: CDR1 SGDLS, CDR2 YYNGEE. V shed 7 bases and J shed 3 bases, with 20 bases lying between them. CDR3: CASGGRGPRGYEQYF. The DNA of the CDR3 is TGTGCCAGCGGGGGGAGAGGCCCACGGGGCTACGAGCAGTACTTC.